This record covers a single T cell receptor (beta chain). Every bulk PBMC sample received the same 350 ng of DNA. Only in-frame clones appear in the TCRdb table, and some are missing; sequencing was by immunoSEQ multiplex PCR. The sample consists of 12,000 or so clones, 85% to 90% of them appearing once. In germline, CDR1 is KGHSH, CDR2 LQKENI. CDR3 length equals 17 residues. V shed 3 bases and J shed 5 bases, with 20 bases lying between them. Time point reported: pre-treatment baseline. These data originate in a study of blood T cell dynamics during melanoma immunotherapy. The sequence came from a human donor with melanoma. Sequences were derived from blood, sampled from a patient treated with checkpoint blockade. This chain links TRBV18 with TRBJ1-5; tentative D call: TRBD1 (6 bases). In nucleotides, the CDR3 is TGTGCCAGCTCACCTCTAGATCTGGGGGCATTCTATCAGCCCCAGCATTTT. Its translation is CASSPLDLGAFYQPQHF.